A single sample gave rise to the 24 T cell receptor beta chains below, sequenced in a study of CD8 T cells in ankylosing spondylitis. TCRdb passed the 5' RACE reads through MiXCR, listing each CDR3 protein once. The sample has about 240,000 distinct CDR3 sequences, more than 9% seen once; the top ten hold 2.6%. Sequencing was carried out using blood, either unsorted or a sorted T cell fraction (not recorded which). The receptors shown here come from a male donor with ankylosing spondylitis or in good health (not recorded which).

V and J are TRBV12-3 or TRBV12-4 and TRBJ1-6; 7 nucleotides agree with TRBD1. The CDR3 length is 12 residues. With V trimmed by 5 bases and J by 11 bases, 3 bases remained unmatched. The CDR3 sequence is CASSPQGPPLHF. DNA for the CDR3: TGTGCCAGCAGTCCACAGGGGCCACCCCTCCACTTT.

This clonotype was counted at least ten times. The chain is built from TRBV7-9 and TRBJ1-6, with D hard to call. The CDR3 is 14 residues long. Trimming took 5 bases from V and 10 from J, leaving 15 bases between them. The germline gives CDR1 SEHNR, CDR2 FQNEAQ (reference sequence). The CDR3 region is CASSATGGSSPLHF. The CDR3 coding sequence is TGTGCCAGCAGCGCTACGGGAGGTAGCTCACCCCTCCACTTT.

This clonotype was seen ten or more times. This sequence joins TRBV28 and TRBJ1-3, with 7 bases fitting TRBD1. CDR1 and CDR2 from the germline V gene are MDHEN and SYDVKM. The CDR3 covers 14 residues. V lost 8 bases and J lost 4; bases outside the gene matches: 8. Here the CDR3 DNA reads TGTGCCAGCGGTGTGACAGGGAGCGGAAACACCATATATTTT. It yields the protein CASGVTGSGNTIYF.

This clonotype was counted at least ten times. The genes are TRBV20-1 and TRBJ1-5; maybe TRBD1 (5 bases). The CDR3 consists of 15 residues. Trimming shortened V by 0 bases and J by 4 bases, and 13 bases separated the two germline ends. Germline V gene lookup returns CDR1 DFQATT and CDR2 SNEGSKA (reference sequence). Here the CDR3 reads CSARDWAGSNQPQHF. DNA of the CDR3: TGCAGTGCTAGAGATTGGGCAGGGTCTAATCAGCCCCAGCATTTT.

This clonotype was observed a few times. This sequence joins TRBV20-1 and TRBJ2-7, with TRBD2 matching 15 bases. CDR3 length: 19 amino acids. J lost 2 bases, V lost 1 base, and 12 bases had no gene match. Germline CDR1 reads DFQATT; CDR2 reads SNEGSKA (reference sequence). The CDR3 sequence: CSARVLKGLAGGSPYEQYF. The CDR3 DNA reads TGCAGTGCTAGAGTTTTAAAGGGACTAGCGGGAGGCAGTCCCTACGAGCAGTACTTC.

This clonotype was observed at least ten times. This chain uses TRBV7-9 with TRBJ2-2; D ambiguous. The germline CDR1 and CDR2 sequences are SEHNR and FQNEAQ (reference sequence). The CDR3 totals 12 residues. V gave up 5 bases and J gave up 8 bases, with 9 bases separating them. The DNA for the CDR3 is TGTGCCAGCAGCCTCCTCGAAGGGGAGCTGTTTTTT. This gives the protein CASSLLEGELFF.

The chain employs TRBV30 and TRBJ1-2; 9 positions match TRBD1. CDR1 GTSNPN and CDR2 SVGIG come from the germline V gene (reference sequence). This CDR3 has 14 residues. J lost 5 bases, V lost 7 bases, and 11 bases had no gene match. The CDR3 DNA reads as TGTGCCTTAGCGCGGGACAGGGAACTTTATGGCTACACCTTC. Amino acid sequence: CALARDRELYGYTF.

This clonotype was counted ten times or more. The genes are TRBV4-1 and TRBJ1-2, with TRBD1 as a possible D gene (5 bases). V was cut by 0 bases and J by 14 bases, with 13 bases left in between. Germline V gives CDR1 MGHRA, CDR2 YSYEKL. The CDR3 extends over 12 amino acids. The CDR3 loop is CASSQEAGVRTF. Written as DNA, the CDR3 is TGCGCCAGCAGCCAAGAGGCGGGGGTGAGGACCTTC.

This clonotype was picked up many times. The V and J genes are TRBV5-4 and TRBJ1-2; 7 nucleotides line up with TRBD1. CDR3 length: 14 residues. Germline-derived CDR1 and CDR2 are SGHNT and YYREEE (reference sequence). The trim removed 4 bases at V and 2 bases at J, leaving 5 bases unmatched. The DNA for the CDR3 is TGTGCCAGCAGCAACGGACAGGAAAACTATGGCTACACCTTC. Translation gives CASSNGQENYGYTF.

The chain combines TRBV2 with TRBJ1-2; a possible D gene is TRBD1 (5 bases). Germline V lookup: CDR1 SNHLY, CDR2 FYNNEI. The V gene lost 5 bases and the J gene lost 8 bases, with 24 bases spanning the gap. The CDR3 extends over 16 amino acids. CDR3 protein: CASSFLLDSRLAGYTF. CDR3 in DNA: TGTGCCAGCAGTTTCCTACTCGACAGCCGCTTAGCGGGCTACACCTTC. Based on the CDR3 plus reference TRBV2 and TRBJ1-2, the full variable domain is EPEVTQTPSHQVTQMGQEVILRCVPISNHLYFYWYRQILGQKVEFLVSFYNNEISEKSEIFDDQFSVERPDGSNFTLKIRSTKLEDSAMYFCASSFLLDSRLAGYTFGSGTRLTVV.

This clonotype was counted at least ten times. This chain joins TRBV6-5 and TRBJ1-4; 8 bases are shared with TRBD1. The CDR3 totals 14 residues. The germline CDR1 and CDR2 sequences are MNHEY and SVGAGI. Unmatched junction bases numbered 5, after V lost 4 bases and J lost 7 bases. The CDR3 sequence: CASSSWQGAEKLFF. The CDR3 region has the DNA TGTGCCAGCAGTTCGTGGCAGGGGGCTGAAAAACTGTTTTTT.

The table lists this clonotype with many counts. The CDR3 nucleotides are TGCAGCGTGGCTACCGGGACACCGACCGGGGAGCTGTTTTTT. It is translated as CSVATGTPTGELFF. The chain links TRBV29-1 to TRBJ2-2; tentatively, D is TRBD1 (6 bases). CDR3 length equals 14 residues. Germline V CDR1 and CDR2: SQVTM, ANQGSEA. V shed 6 bases and J shed 5 bases, with 16 bases lying between them.

The chain joins TRBV30 to TRBJ1-5; 7 bases map to TRBD1. Germline V gene data show CDR1 as GTSNPN and CDR2 as SVGIG (reference sequence). The CDR3 has 14 amino acids. V was clipped by 2 bases and J by 3 bases; unmatched bases: 4. CDR3 sequence: CAWSRTGNNQPQHF. The CDR3 bases are TGTGCCTGGAGTCGGACAGGCAACAATCAGCCCCAGCATTTT.

This clonotype was detected ten times or more. The chain combines TRBV5-1 with TRBJ2-3; unclear D gene. V was pared by 0 bases and J by 5 bases, with 13 bases between. CDR1 and CDR2 (germline): SGHRS, YFSETQ. The CDR3 totals 15 residues. The CDR3 DNA follows: TGCGCCAGCAGCTTGGGATTAGATCTTAGAGATACGCAGTATTTT. This codes for CASSLGLDLRDTQYF.

The chain has TRBV12-3 or TRBV12-4 and TRBJ2-1; D may be TRBD1 (6 bases). V was cut by 6 bases and J by 5 bases, with 17 bases left in between. The CDR3 consists of 15 residues. The CDR3 coding sequence is TGTGCCAGCAGCCCTACAGGGAAATCGGACAATGAGCAGTTCTTC. This encodes CASSPTGKSDNEQFF.

This clonotype has ten or more counts. The chain links TRBV4-1 to TRBJ2-1; TRBD1 aligns across 7 bases. Germline V gene data show CDR1 as MGHRA and CDR2 as YSYEKL. V trimming: 0 bases; J trimming: 4 bases; junction bases outside the gene matches: 12. The CDR3 runs to 18 residues. CDR3 DNA: TGCGCCAGCAGCCAAGACCCCTGGGGACAGAGGGTTTACAATGAGCAGTTCTTC. Protein sequence: CASSQDPWGQRVYNEQFF.

The V gene is TRBV12-3 or TRBV12-4, the J gene TRBJ1-1; 7 bases match TRBD1. The CDR3 length is 15 residues. V lost 1 base, J lost 7 bases, and 9 bases stayed unmatched. For the CDR3, the DNA is TGTGCCAGCAGTTTAGTGGTAGGGGGCAAAGTTGAAGCTTTCTTT. This gives the protein CASSLVVGGKVEAFF.

Many counts were recorded for this clonotype. J is TRBJ2-2 and V is TRBV20-1, with TRBD2 matching over 12 bases. The V segment lost 5 bases and the J segment 5 bases; nucleotides outside the gene matches: 12. Germline-derived CDR1 and CDR2 are DFQATT and SNEGSKA (reference sequence). The CDR3 has 17 residues. CDR3 residues: CSAARTSGASRTGELFF. CDR3 sequence (DNA): TGCAGTGCTGCCCGGACTAGCGGGGCCTCCAGGACCGGGGAGCTGTTTTTT.

In its sample, this clonotype was seen many times. The chain combines TRBV24-1 with TRBJ2-2; D is unresolved. V lost 2 bases, J lost 2 bases, and 8 bases lay in between. The CDR3 sequence is 15 residues long. Germline lookup yields CDR1 KGHDR and CDR2 SFDVKD. CDR3 amino acids: CATSDSSSNTGELFF. The CDR3, as DNA: TGTGCCACCAGTGATTCCAGCTCAAACACCGGGGAGCTGTTTTTT.

This clonotype was recorded at least ten times. The chain couples TRBV5-1 to TRBJ2-1; the match to TRBD2 covers 15 bases. The CDR3 is 15 amino acids. V lost 4 bases and J lost 7; bases outside the gene matches: 3. Germline V gene lookup returns CDR1 SGHRS and CDR2 YFSETQ. The CDR3 region has the DNA TGCGCCAGCAGCGTCGGGACTAGCGGGAGGAATGAGCAGTTCTTC. Its translation is CASSVGTSGRNEQFF. The whole variable domain, filled in from reference TRBV5-1 and TRBJ2-1, reads KAGVTQTPRYLIKTRGQQVTLSCSPISGHRSVSWYQQTPGQGLQFLFEYFSETQRNKGNFPGRFSGRQFSNSRSEMNVSTLELGDSALYLCASSVGTSGRNEQFFGPGTRLTVL.

This clonotype appeared many times. The chain joins TRBV12-3 or TRBV12-4 to TRBJ2-2; no reliable D call. The CDR3 contains 15 residues. The V end was cut by 6 bases, the J end by 4 bases, with 15 bases between. The CDR3 DNA reads as TGTGCCAGCAGCCTCGACAAATATTTCACCGGGGAGCTGTTTTTT. Translation: CASSLDKYFTGELFF.

This clonotype was detected ten times or more. The V and J genes are TRBV29-1 and TRBJ2-3; D is undetermined. Germline V gene data show CDR1 as SQVTM and CDR2 as ANQGSEA. The CDR3 is 11 amino acids. V gave up 4 bases and J gave up 2 bases, with 4 bases separating them. The DNA for the CDR3 is TGCAGCGTTGGATTCACAGATACGCAGTATTTT. It specifies CSVGFTDTQYF.

In this sample, this clonotype turned up many times. The V and J genes are TRBV5-1 and TRBJ2-7, with a weak D call TRBD1 (5 bases). The V gene's germline CDR1 is SGHRS and CDR2 YFSETQ. This CDR3 contains 15 residues. With 6 bases removed from V and 7 bases from J, the gap between germline ends came to 23 bases. The CDR3 protein is CASKSAVGESEEQYF. CDR3 in DNA: TGCGCCAGCAAGTCGGCGGTAGGGGAATCGGAAGAGCAGTACTTC.

Ten or more counts support this clonotype. This chain links TRBV4-1 with TRBJ1-1; TRBD1 might be the D (5 bases). The CDR3 is made up of 17 amino acids. With 1 base removed from V and 2 bases from J, the gap between germline ends came to 17 bases. Germline CDR1 reads MGHRA; CDR2 reads YSYEKL. The CDR3: CASSQGGQGERNTEAFF. In DNA form, the CDR3 reads TGCGCCAGCAGCCAAGGAGGGCAGGGAGAAAGAAACACTGAAGCTTTCTTT.